The 4 T cell receptor beta chains below come from one sample, sequenced in a study of metastatic and nonmetastatic thyroid tumors. TCRdb re-analyzed the PCR reads using MiXCR. The table has under 6,500 clones, more than 30% seen once. Every patient was untreated before thyroid surgery. The material sequenced was adjacent normal tissue. Every receptor here comes from a female donor with papillary thyroid cancer or a benign thyroid nodule (not recorded which). Some clones in this sample may be carry-over from other donors' samples.

This clone was seen a handful of times. The chain has TRBV6-2 or TRBV6-3 and TRBJ2-1; D gene uncertain. Germline lookup yields CDR1 MNHEY and CDR2 SVGEGT. V was trimmed by 8 bases and J by 7 bases, leaving 9 bases between them. CDR3 length: 11 residues. The CDR3 DNA reads TGTGCCAGCGGCTACGTAAATGAGCAGTTCTTC. Amino acids: CASGYVNEQFF.

Ten or more counts support this clone. The same CDR3 can be traced to other DNA sequences in this sample. The chain combines TRBV12-3 or TRBV12-4 with TRBJ1-2; weak D call: TRBD1 (6 bases). V was trimmed by 7 bases and J by 8 bases, leaving 17 bases between them. The CDR3 loop spans 13 amino acids. The CDR3, as DNA: TGTGCCAGCACTATCAGGGGCTGGGGGGGCTACACCTTC. Its translation: CASTIRGWGGYTF.

This clone occurred a few times. The chain is built from TRBV10-1 and TRBJ1-6; weak D call: TRBD1 (6 bases). This CDR3 comprises 18 residues. V was pared by 7 bases and J by 7 bases, with 26 bases between. The germline V gene encodes CDR1 WNHNN and CDR2 SYGVQD (reference sequence). The chain's CDR3 is CASIKRDSNKGDNSPLHF. The CDR3 nucleotides read TGCGCCAGCATTAAACGTGACAGTAACAAGGGGGACAATTCACCCCTCCACTTT.

This clone has more than one count but fewer than ten. The V call is TRBV28, the J call TRBJ2-7, with a tentative D call TRBD2 (6 bases). CDR1 is MDHEN and CDR2 is SYDVKM in the germline V gene. The CDR3 has 13 residues. Between the trimmed V and J ends, which lost 7 bases and 3 bases, there was a span of 13 bases. Here the CDR3 reads CASKWFGGYEQYF. As DNA, the CDR3 is TGTGCCAGCAAGTGGTTCGGGGGCTACGAGCAGTACTTC.